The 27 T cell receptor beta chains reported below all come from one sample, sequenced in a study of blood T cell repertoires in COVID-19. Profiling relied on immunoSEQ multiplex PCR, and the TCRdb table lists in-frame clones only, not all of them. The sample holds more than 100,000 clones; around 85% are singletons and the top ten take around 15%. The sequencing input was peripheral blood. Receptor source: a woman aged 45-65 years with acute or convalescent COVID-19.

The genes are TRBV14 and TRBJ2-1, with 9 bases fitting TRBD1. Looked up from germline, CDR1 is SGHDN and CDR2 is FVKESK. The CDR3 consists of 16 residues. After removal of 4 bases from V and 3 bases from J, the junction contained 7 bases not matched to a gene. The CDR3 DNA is TGTGCCAGCAGCCGCTCCACAGGGGGCGTCTACAATGAGCAGTTCTTC. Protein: CASSRSTGGVYNEQFF. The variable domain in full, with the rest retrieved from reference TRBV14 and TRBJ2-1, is EAGVTQFPSHSVIEKGQTVTLRCDPISGHDNLYWYRRVMGKEIKFLLHFVKESKQDESGMPNNRFLAERTGGTYSTLKVQPAELEDSGVYFCASSRSTGGVYNEQFFGPGTRLTVL.

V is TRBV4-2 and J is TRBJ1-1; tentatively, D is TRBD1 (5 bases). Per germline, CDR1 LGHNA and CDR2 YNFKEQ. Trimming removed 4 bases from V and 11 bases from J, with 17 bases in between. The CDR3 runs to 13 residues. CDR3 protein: CASSLSAGNDAFF. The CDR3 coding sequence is TGTGCCAGCAGCCTCTCCGCAGGGAATGACGCTTTCTTT.

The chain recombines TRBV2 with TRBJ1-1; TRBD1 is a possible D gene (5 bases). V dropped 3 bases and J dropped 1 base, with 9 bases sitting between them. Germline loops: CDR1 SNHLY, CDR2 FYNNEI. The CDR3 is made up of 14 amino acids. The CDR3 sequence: CASSEVGGNTEAFF. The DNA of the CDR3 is TGTGCCAGCAGTGAGGTGGGGGGGAACACTGAAGCTTTCTTT.

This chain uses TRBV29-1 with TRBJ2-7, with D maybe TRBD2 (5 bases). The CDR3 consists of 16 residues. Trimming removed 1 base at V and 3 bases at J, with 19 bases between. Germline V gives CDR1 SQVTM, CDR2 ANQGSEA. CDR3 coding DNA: TGCAGCGTTGAAGGAGAGGGCGTTTGCAGGTTCTACGAGCAGTACTTC. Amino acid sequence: CSVEGEGVCRFYEQYF.

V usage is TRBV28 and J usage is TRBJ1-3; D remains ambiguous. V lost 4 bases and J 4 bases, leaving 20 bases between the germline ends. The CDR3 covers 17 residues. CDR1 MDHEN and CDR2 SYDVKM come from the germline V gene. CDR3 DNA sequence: TGTGCCAGCAGTTCGCCCCCAAGGAGGGTAAGAGGAAACACCATATATTTT. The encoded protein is CASSSPPRRVRGNTIYF.

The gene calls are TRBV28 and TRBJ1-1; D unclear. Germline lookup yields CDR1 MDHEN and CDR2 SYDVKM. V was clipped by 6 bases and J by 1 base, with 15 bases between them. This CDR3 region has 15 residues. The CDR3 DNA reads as TGTGCCAGCAGCCCCCTGGTCGGGAGGAACACTGAAGCTTTCTTT. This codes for CASSPLVGRNTEAFF.

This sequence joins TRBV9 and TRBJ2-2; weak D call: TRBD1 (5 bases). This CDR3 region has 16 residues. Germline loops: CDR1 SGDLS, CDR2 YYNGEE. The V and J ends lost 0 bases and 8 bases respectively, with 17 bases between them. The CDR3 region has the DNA TGTGCCAGCAGCGTAGAGGCAGGGCCCATGATTGGGGAGCTGTTTTTT. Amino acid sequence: CASSVEAGPMIGELFF.

The CDR3 region has the DNA TGTGCCAGCAGTGAAGTCGGGACAGGGGGCCGGCGCGGCTACACCTTC. Translation: CASSEVGTGGRRGYTF. The rearrangement joins TRBV6-1 to TRBJ1-2, with 12 bases matching TRBD1. V trimming: 1 base; J trimming: 8 bases; junction bases outside the gene matches: 8. The CDR3 loop spans 16 amino acids. Germline CDR1 MNHNS, CDR2 SASEGT.

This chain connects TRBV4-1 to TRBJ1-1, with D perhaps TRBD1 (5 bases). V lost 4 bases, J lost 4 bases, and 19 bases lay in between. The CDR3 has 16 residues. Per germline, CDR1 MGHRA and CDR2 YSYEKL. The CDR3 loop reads CASSPDGGGLGTEAFF. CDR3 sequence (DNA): TGCGCCAGCAGCCCGGACGGGGGGGGTCTGGGCACTGAAGCTTTCTTT.

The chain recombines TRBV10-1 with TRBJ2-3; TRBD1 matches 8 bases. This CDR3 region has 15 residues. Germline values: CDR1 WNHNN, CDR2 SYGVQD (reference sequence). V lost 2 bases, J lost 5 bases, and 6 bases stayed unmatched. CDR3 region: CASSEGQGARDTQYF. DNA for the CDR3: TGCGCCAGCAGTGAGGGACAGGGTGCAAGAGATACGCAGTATTTT.

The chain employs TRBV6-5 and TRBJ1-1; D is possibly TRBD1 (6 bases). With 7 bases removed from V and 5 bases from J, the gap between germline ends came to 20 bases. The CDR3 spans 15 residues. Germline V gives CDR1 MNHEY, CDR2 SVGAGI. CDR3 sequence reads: CASTRDGGAGTEAFF. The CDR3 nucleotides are TGTGCCAGCACCCGCGATGGGGGGGCGGGGACTGAAGCTTTCTTT.

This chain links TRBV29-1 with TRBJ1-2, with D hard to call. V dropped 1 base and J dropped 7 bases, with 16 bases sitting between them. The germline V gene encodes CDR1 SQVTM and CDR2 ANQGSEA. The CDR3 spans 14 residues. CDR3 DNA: TGCAGCGTTGAAGTGTCGGGGATAGTTGGTGGCTACACCTTC. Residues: CSVEVSGIVGGYTF. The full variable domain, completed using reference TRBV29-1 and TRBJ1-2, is SAVISQKPSRDICQRGTSLTIQCQVDSQVTMMFWYRQQPGQSLTLIATANQGSEATYESGFVIDKFPISRPNLTFSTLTVSNMSPEDSSIYLCSVEVSGIVGGYTFGSGTRLTVV.

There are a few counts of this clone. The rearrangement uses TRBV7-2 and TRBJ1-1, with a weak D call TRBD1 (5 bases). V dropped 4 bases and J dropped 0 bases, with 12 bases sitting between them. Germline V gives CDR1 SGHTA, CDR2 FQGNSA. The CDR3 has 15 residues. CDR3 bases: TGTGCCAGCAGCTCGGGGGTGGGCTTGAACACTGAAGCTTTCTTT. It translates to CASSSGVGLNTEAFF. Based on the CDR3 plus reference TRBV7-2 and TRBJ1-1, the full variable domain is GAGVSQSPSNKVTEKGKDVELRCDPISGHTALYWYRQSLGQGLEFLIYFQGNSAPDKSGLPSDRFSAERTGGSVSTLTIQRTQQEDSAVYLCASSSGVGLNTEAFFGQGTRLTVV.

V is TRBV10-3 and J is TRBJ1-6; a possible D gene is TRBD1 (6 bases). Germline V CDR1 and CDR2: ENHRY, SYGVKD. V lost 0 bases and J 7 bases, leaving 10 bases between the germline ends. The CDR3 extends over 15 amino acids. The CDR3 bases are TGTGCCATCAGTGAGTCCGAGGGGGGGAATTCACCCCTCCACTTT. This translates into CAISESEGGNSPLHF.

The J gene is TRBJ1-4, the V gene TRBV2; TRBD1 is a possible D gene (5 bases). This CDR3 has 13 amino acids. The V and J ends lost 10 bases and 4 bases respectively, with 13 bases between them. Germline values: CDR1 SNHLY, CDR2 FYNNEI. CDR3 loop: CATRDGVNEKLFF. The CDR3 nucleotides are TGTGCCACGCGGGACGGGGTTAATGAAAAACTGTTTTTT.

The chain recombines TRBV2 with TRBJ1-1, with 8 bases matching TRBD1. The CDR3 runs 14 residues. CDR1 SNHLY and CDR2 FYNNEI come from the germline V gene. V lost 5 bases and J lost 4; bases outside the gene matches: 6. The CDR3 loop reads CASSPQGDGTEAFF. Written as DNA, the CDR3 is TGTGCCAGCAGTCCACAGGGGGATGGCACTGAAGCTTTCTTT.

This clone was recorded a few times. Here the CDR3 reads CAWRGVQGSGYTF. The DNA for the CDR3 is TGTGCCTGGAGGGGCGTACAGGGCTCCGGCTACACCTTC. V and J are TRBV30 and TRBJ1-2; tentatively, D is TRBD1 (6 bases). V was pared by 3 bases and J by 8 bases, with 16 bases between. The germline CDR1 and CDR2 sequences are GTSNPN and SVGIG (reference sequence). The CDR3 contains 13 residues. Filled out from reference TRBV30 and TRBJ1-2, the complete variable domain reads SQTIHQWPATLVQPVGSPLSLECTVEGTSNPNLYWYRQAAGRGLQLLFYSVGIGQISSEVPQNLSASRPQDRQFILSSKKLLLSDSGFYLCAWRGVQGSGYTFGSGTRLTVV.

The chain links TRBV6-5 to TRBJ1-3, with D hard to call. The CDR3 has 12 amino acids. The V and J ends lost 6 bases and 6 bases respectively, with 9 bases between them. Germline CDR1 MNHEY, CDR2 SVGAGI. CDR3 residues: CASRREENTIYF. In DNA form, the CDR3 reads TGTGCCAGCAGAAGGGAGGAAAACACCATATATTTT.

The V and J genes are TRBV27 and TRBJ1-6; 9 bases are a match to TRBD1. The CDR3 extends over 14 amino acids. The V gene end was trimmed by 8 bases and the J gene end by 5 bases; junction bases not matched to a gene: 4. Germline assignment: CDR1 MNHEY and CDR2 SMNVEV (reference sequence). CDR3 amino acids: CASRRTGDNSPLHF. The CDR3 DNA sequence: TGTGCCAGCCGCCGGACAGGGGATAATTCACCCCTCCACTTT.

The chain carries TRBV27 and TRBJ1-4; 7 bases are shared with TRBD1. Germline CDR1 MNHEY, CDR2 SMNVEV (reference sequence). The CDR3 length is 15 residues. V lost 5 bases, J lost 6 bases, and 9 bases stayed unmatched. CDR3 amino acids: CASSGIGGADEKLFF. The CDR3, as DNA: TGTGCCAGCAGTGGAATAGGGGGCGCGGATGAAAAACTGTTTTTT.

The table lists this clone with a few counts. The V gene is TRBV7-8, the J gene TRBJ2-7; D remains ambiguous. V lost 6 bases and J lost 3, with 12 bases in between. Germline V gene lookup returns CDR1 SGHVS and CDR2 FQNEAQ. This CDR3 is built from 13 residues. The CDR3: CASSLTDNYEQYF. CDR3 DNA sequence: TGTGCCAGCAGTTTGACCGACAACTACGAGCAGTACTTC. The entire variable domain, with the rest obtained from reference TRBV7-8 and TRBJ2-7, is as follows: GAGVSQSPRYKVAKRGQDVALRCDPISGHVSLFWYQQALGQGPEFLTYFQNEAQLDKSGLPSDRFFAERPEGSVSTLKIQRTQQEDSAVYLCASSLTDNYEQYFGPGTRLTVT.

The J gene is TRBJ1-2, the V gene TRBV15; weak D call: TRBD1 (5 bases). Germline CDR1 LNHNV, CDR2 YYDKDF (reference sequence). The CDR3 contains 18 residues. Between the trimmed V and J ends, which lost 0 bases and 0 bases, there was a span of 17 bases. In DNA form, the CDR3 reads TGTGCCACCAGCAGAGATGGGGGGTACCCCACATCTAACTATGGCTACACCTTC. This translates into CATSRDGGYPTSNYGYTF. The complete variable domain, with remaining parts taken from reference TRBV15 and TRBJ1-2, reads DAMVIQNPRYQVTQFGKPVTLSCSQTLNHNVMYWYQQKSSQAPKLLFHYYDKDFNNEADTPDNFQSRRPNTSFCFLDIRSPGLGDTAMYLCATSRDGGYPTSNYGYTFGSGTRLTVV.

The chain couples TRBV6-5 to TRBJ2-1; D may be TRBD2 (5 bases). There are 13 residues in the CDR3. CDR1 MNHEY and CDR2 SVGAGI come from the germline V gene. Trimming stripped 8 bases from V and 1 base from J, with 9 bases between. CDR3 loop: CASERKSYNEQFF. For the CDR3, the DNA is TGTGCCAGCGAGCGGAAGTCCTACAATGAGCAGTTCTTC.

The CDR3 loop reads CASSVEGGTSGFTDTQYF. CDR3 in DNA: TGTGCCAGCAGCGTAGAAGGTGGGACTAGCGGGTTCACAGATACGCAGTATTTT. The gene calls are TRBV9 and TRBJ2-3, with TRBD2 matching over 12 bases. Germline V gene data show CDR1 as SGDLS and CDR2 as YYNGEE. Germline trimming cut 0 bases from V and 2 bases from J; bases unmatched to any gene: 7. The CDR3 consists of 18 residues.

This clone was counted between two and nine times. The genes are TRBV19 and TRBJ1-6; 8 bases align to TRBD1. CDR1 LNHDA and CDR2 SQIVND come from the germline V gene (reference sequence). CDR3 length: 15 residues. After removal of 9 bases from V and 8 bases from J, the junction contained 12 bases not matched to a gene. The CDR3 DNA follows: TGTGCCAGCAGGACAGGGACGAGTCTTGATTCACCCCTCCACTTT. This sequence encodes CASRTGTSLDSPLHF.

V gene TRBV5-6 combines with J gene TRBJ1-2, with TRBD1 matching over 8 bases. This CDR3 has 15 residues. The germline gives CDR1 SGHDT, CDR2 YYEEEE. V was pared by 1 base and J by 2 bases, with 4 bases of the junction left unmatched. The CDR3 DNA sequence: TGTGCCAGCAGCTTGACAGGACAGGGCAACTATGGCTACACCTTC. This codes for CASSLTGQGNYGYTF.

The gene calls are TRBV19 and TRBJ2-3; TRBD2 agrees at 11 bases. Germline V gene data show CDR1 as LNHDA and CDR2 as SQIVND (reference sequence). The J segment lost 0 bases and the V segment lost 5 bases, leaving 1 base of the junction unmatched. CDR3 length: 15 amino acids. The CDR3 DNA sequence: TGTGCCAGTAGTCGGACTAGCGGGAGCACAGATACGCAGTATTTT. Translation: CASSRTSGSTDTQYF.